This TCR beta chain was documented in a study of beta chain features in type 1 diabetes. Study conclusions and caveats: Researchers reported that naive, central memory and Treg TCRB repertoires appeared more similar in patients than in healthy donors. When Type 1 diabetes patients were examined, their TCRB CDR3s proved moderately but significantly shorter in all four CD4+ subsets.

This clone was detected many times. Its antigen is as yet unknown. Expressed TCRB transcripts got sequenced, as all isolated RNA was reverse transcribed. TCRdb's table, derived via immunoSEQ multiplex PCR, lists solely in-frame clones and lacks some. The sample carries almost 350,000 clones, over 7% recorded once. Germline V gives CDR1 SGHTA, CDR2 FQGNSA. CDR3 length: 13 amino acids. Trimming at V came to 6 bases and at J to 2 bases, leaving 3 bases not matched to a gene. Sorted populations all exceeded 95% purity. The sequenced sample was central memory CD4+ T cells from blood. The TCR sequence derives from a man younger than 40 with type 1 diabetes. The chain recombines TRBV7-2 with TRBJ1-2; 7 bases line up with TRBD1. The CDR3 loop is CASRMTGNYGYTF. DNA of the CDR3: TGTGCCAGCAGGATGACAGGGAACTATGGCTACACCTTC.